A single sample is the source of the 32 T cell receptor beta chains below, sequenced in a study of shared clonotypes between healthy human individuals. Profiled with immunoSEQ multiplex PCR; TCRdb holds only in-frame clones, not every one. The sample lists about 2.1 million clones; just under 95% were seen once. In the naive CD8 group, cells lacked CD45RO and were positively selected for CCR7, so terminally differentiated effector memory CD45RA+ cells were left out. Specimen: naive CD8+ T cells from PBMCs. The receptors stem from a man aged 18 to 29 in good health. Some clones in this sample may be carry-over from other donors' samples.

The chain is built from TRBV5-1 and TRBJ2-1, with D possibly being TRBD2 (7 bases). The CDR3 consists of 16 residues. Per the germline V gene, CDR1 is SGHRS and CDR2 is YFSETQ. The ends were cut back, 5 bases at V and 8 bases at J, with 23 bases in the middle. The CDR3 coding sequence is TGCGCCAGCAGGTTGAGGGGGGGCGAGTCTCTCTATGAGCAGTTCTTC. Protein product: CASRLRGGESLYEQFF. The full variable domain, completed using reference TRBV5-1 and TRBJ2-1, is KAGVTQTPRYLIKTRGQQVTLSCSPISGHRSVSWYQQTPGQGLQFLFEYFSETQRNKGNFPGRFSGRQFSNSRSEMNVSTLELGDSALYLCASRLRGGESLYEQFFGPGTRLTVL.

This chain joins TRBV19 and TRBJ2-7; D is possibly TRBD2 (5 bases). The germline CDR1 and CDR2 sequences are LNHDA and SQIVND (reference sequence). CDR3 length: 13 amino acids. V lost 6 bases and J lost 0, with 9 bases in between. The CDR3 loop reads CASRTAGSYEQYF. Written as DNA, the CDR3 is TGTGCCAGTAGGACCGCGGGCTCCTACGAGCAGTACTTC.

The chain recombines TRBV30 with TRBJ2-1; a weak D match, TRBD1 (6 bases). CDR3 length equals 12 residues. Germline-derived CDR1 and CDR2 are GTSNPN and SVGIG (reference sequence). The V end was cut by 1 base, the J end by 7 bases, with 8 bases between. CDR3 DNA: TGTGCCTGGAGTGCCCAGGGGAATGAGCAGTTCTTC. Its protein product is CAWSAQGNEQFF. Looking up the rest from reference TRBV30 and TRBJ2-1 gives the full variable domain: SQTIHQWPATLVQPVGSPLSLECTVEGTSNPNLYWYRQAAGRGLQLLFYSVGIGQISSEVPQNLSASRPQDRQFILSSKKLLLSDSGFYLCAWSAQGNEQFFGPGTRLTVL.

This clone appeared a few times. The rearrangement links TRBV11-1 to TRBJ2-7, with 9 bases fitting TRBD2. This CDR3 contains 18 residues. The germline V gene encodes CDR1 SGHAT and CDR2 FQDESV (reference sequence). The junction had 10 bases not matched to a gene; V was cut back by 1 base and J by 0 bases. CDR3 DNA sequence: TGTGCCAGCAGCTTAGTGGCTAGCGGGGCATTTTTCTCCTACGAGCAGTACTTC. It encodes CASSLVASGAFFSYEQYF. Full variable domain (missing parts from reference TRBV11-1 and TRBJ2-7): EAEVAQSPRYKITEKSQAVAFWCDPISGHATLYWYRQILGQGPELLVQFQDESVVDDSQLPKDRFSAERLKGVDSTLKIQPAELGDSAMYLCASSLVASGAFFSYEQYFGPGTRLTVT.

The V call is TRBV30, the J call TRBJ1-5; D is perhaps TRBD1 (6 bases). The CDR3 totals 14 residues. V was clipped by 1 base and J by 3 bases, with 10 bases between them. Germline CDR1 and CDR2: GTSNPN and SVGIG (reference sequence). This CDR3 reads CAWSAGAINQPQHF. CDR3 sequence (DNA): TGTGCCTGGAGTGCAGGGGCTATCAATCAGCCCCAGCATTTT.

Of note for this clone: In the same sample, other DNA sequences code for this CDR3. This chain joins TRBV28 and TRBJ2-3, with a possible D match to TRBD1 (6 bases). Germline V gives CDR1 MDHEN, CDR2 SYDVKM. Trimming took 2 bases from V and 0 from J, leaving 9 bases between them. The CDR3 covers 15 residues. Here the CDR3 reads CASSLGQTSTDTQYF. The CDR3 region has the DNA TGTGCCAGCAGTTTAGGACAGACGAGCACAGATACGCAGTATTTT.

This sequence joins TRBV4-3 and TRBJ2-2; D is unresolved. The CDR3 covers 16 residues. V was shortened by 0 bases and J by 3 bases, with 11 bases between the two germline ends. Germline values: CDR1 LGHNA, CDR2 YSLEER. The CDR3 bases are TGCGCCAGCAGCCAAGACTCTCGGACCCACACCGGGGAGCTGTTTTTT. Its protein is CASSQDSRTHTGELFF.

This clone was seen only once. The chain combines TRBV5-1 with TRBJ1-6; 7 bases are shared with TRBD1. The CDR3 is 16 residues long. Per the germline V gene, CDR1 is SGHRS and CDR2 is YFSETQ. V lost 4 bases, J lost 6 bases, and 10 bases stayed unmatched. The DNA for the CDR3 is TGCGCCAGCAGCCTTAACAGGGGCTTGATTAATTCACCCCTCCACTTT. Its protein is CASSLNRGLINSPLHF.

This sequence joins TRBV9 and TRBJ1-4, with D tentatively TRBD1 (6 bases). Trimming pared 0 bases from V and 5 bases from J, leaving 11 bases between. Germline V gene sequence: CDR1 SGDLS, CDR2 YYNGEE. The CDR3 covers 15 residues. This CDR3 reads CASSVDGGRNEKLFF. The CDR3 DNA reads as TGTGCCAGCAGCGTAGATGGGGGGCGGAATGAAAAACTGTTTTTT.

The chain has TRBV7-7 and TRBJ2-1, with 9 positions matching TRBD2. This CDR3 is 16 amino acids long. Trimming at V came to 5 bases and at J to 4 bases, leaving 9 bases not matched to a gene. CDR1 SSHAT and CDR2 FNYEAQ come from the germline V gene (reference sequence). CDR3 amino acids: CASSPLNSGSYNEQFF. The CDR3 region has the DNA TGTGCCAGCAGCCCGTTAAATAGCGGGAGTTACAATGAGCAGTTCTTC.

The chain recombines TRBV9 with TRBJ2-4; 7 bases map to TRBD2. This CDR3 is built from 16 residues. Germline V gene sequence: CDR1 SGDLS, CDR2 YYNGEE. V lost 3 bases and J lost 8; bases outside the gene matches: 14. CDR3 amino acids: CASSAVPGLVMDIQYF. The CDR3 nucleotides read TGTGCCAGCAGCGCAGTCCCCGGACTAGTTATGGACATTCAGTACTTC.

Here the CDR3 DNA reads TGTGCCAGCAGCAAAGTTTTTGAGGGCAGAGAAGCTTTCTTT. Amino acid sequence: CASSKVFEGREAFF. The J gene is TRBJ1-1, the V gene TRBV21-1. TRBV21-1 is deemed a pseudogene. The CDR3 is 14 residues long.

Comment on this clone: The same CDR3 can be traced to other DNA sequences in this sample. The chain links TRBV6-1 to TRBJ2-3, with 12 bases matching TRBD2. The CDR3 contains 16 residues. V shed 3 bases and J 2 bases; nucleotides not matched to a gene: 3. Germline V lookup: CDR1 MNHNS, CDR2 SASEGT. Here the CDR3 DNA reads TGTGCCAGCAGTGAGGGACTAGCGGGTCTCACAGATACGCAGTATTTT. It yields the protein CASSEGLAGLTDTQYF.

With respect to this clone: Other DNA sequences in this sample translate to the same CDR3. V gene TRBV27 combines with J gene TRBJ2-7; D gene unclear. The CDR3 consists of 13 residues. The germline gives CDR1 MNHEY, CDR2 SMNVEV (reference sequence). V lost 5 bases to trimming and J lost 3 bases, with 11 bases between them. The CDR3 loop reads CASSLGLNYEQYF. The CDR3 bases are TGTGCCAGCAGTCTGGGCCTTAACTACGAGCAGTACTTC.

The chain recombines TRBV28 with TRBJ2-5, with TRBD2 matching over 11 bases. The V gene's germline CDR1 is MDHEN and CDR2 SYDVKM. CDR3 length: 15 amino acids. After removal of 7 bases from V and 4 bases from J, the junction contained 8 bases not matched to a gene. The CDR3 loop is CASINSGRAGETQYF. In DNA form, the CDR3 reads TGTGCCAGCATCAATAGCGGGAGGGCCGGAGAGACCCAGTACTTC.

The gene calls are TRBV29-1 and TRBJ2-1; D is undetermined. The CDR3 extends over 11 amino acids. The ends were cut back, 8 bases at V and 6 bases at J, with 11 bases in the middle. Germline V gene lookup returns CDR1 SQVTM and CDR2 ANQGSEA. This CDR3 is CSIWFSNEQFF. DNA of the CDR3: TGCAGCATTTGGTTCAGCAATGAGCAGTTCTTC.

V and J are TRBV10-3 and TRBJ2-3, with D perhaps TRBD1 (6 bases). V lost 0 bases, J lost 1 base, and 14 bases lay in between. CDR1 is ENHRY, CDR2 SYGVKD, per germline. This CDR3 has 17 residues. The CDR3 DNA follows: TGTGCCATCAGTGAGTCGTTTTCAGGGGTCGGCACAGATACGCAGTATTTT. Translation: CAISESFSGVGTDTQYF.

Note on this clone: At the DNA level, this CDR3 is encoded by other sequences in the same sample as well. This chain connects TRBV27 to TRBJ2-7; D not resolved. CDR1 and CDR2 (germline): MNHEY, SMNVEV (reference sequence). V was cut by 6 bases and J by 1 base, with 7 bases left in between. CDR3 length: 12 amino acids. The DNA for the CDR3 is TGTGCCAGCAGACGAGGATCCTACGAGCAGTACTTC. Protein sequence: CASRRGSYEQYF.

V gene TRBV6-6 combines with J gene TRBJ2-3; TRBD2 might be the D (6 bases). The V gene's germline CDR1 is MNHNY and CDR2 SVGAGI (reference sequence). CDR3 length: 15 amino acids. The V and J ends lost 1 base and 4 bases respectively, with 12 bases between them. Here the CDR3 reads CASSYYGSVADTQYF. The CDR3 DNA reads TGTGCCAGCAGTTACTACGGGAGTGTGGCAGATACGCAGTATTTT.

The chain combines TRBV7-8 with TRBJ1-1; tentatively, D is TRBD1 (5 bases). Between the trimmed V and J ends, which lost 2 bases and 0 bases, there was a span of 7 bases. CDR3 size: 14 residues. The germline gives CDR1 SGHVS, CDR2 FQNEAQ. For the CDR3, the DNA is TGTGCCAGCAGCTTAAACAGGATGAACACTGAAGCTTTCTTT. This sequence encodes CASSLNRMNTEAFF.

The DNA of the CDR3 is TGCGCCAGCAGCTTTTGGGGGGATGAGCAGTTCTTC. Its protein product is CASSFWGDEQFF. The chain links TRBV5-1 to TRBJ2-1; TRBD2 might be the D (6 bases). V was trimmed by 2 bases and J by 8 bases, leaving 8 bases between them. CDR1 and CDR2 from the germline V gene are SGHRS and YFSETQ. The CDR3 is 12 amino acids. The full variable domain, completed using reference TRBV5-1 and TRBJ2-1, is KAGVTQTPRYLIKTRGQQVTLSCSPISGHRSVSWYQQTPGQGLQFLFEYFSETQRNKGNFPGRFSGRQFSNSRSEMNVSTLELGDSALYLCASSFWGDEQFFGPGTRLTVL.

The CDR3 DNA is TGTGCCAGCAGTCCTGACAGTTATGGCAATCAGCCCCAGCATTTT. Its translation: CASSPDSYGNQPQHF. This rearrangement joins TRBV27 to TRBJ1-5; tentatively, D is TRBD1 (5 bases). Germline V gene sequence: CDR1 MNHEY, CDR2 SMNVEV (reference sequence). Trimming stripped 5 bases from V and 2 bases from J, with 13 bases between. This CDR3 is built from 15 residues.

This clone was counted a few times. This sample also contains other DNA sequences that code for the same CDR3. The genes are TRBV27 and TRBJ2-6; perhaps TRBD2 as D (5 bases). The CDR3 length is 15 residues. Germline CDR1 MNHEY, CDR2 SMNVEV (reference sequence). With 2 bases removed from V and 0 bases from J, the gap between germline ends came to 5 bases. The CDR3 spells CASSLGSSGANVLTF. Here the CDR3 DNA reads TGTGCCAGCAGTTTAGGGAGCTCTGGGGCCAACGTCCTGACTTTC.

J is TRBJ2-3 and V is TRBV11-1; tentatively, D is TRBD1 (8 bases). The CDR3 is made up of 16 amino acids. V dropped 5 bases and J dropped 4 bases, with 19 bases sitting between them. Germline-derived CDR1 and CDR2 are SGHAT and FQDESV (reference sequence). The CDR3 loop is CASSPGGGSTSDTQYF. For the CDR3, the DNA is TGTGCCAGCAGCCCAGGGGGCGGGAGTACGTCAGATACGCAGTATTTT. The full variable domain, with the rest looked up from reference TRBV11-1 and TRBJ2-3, is EAEVAQSPRYKITEKSQAVAFWCDPISGHATLYWYRQILGQGPELLVQFQDESVVDDSQLPKDRFSAERLKGVDSTLKIQPAELGDSAMYLCASSPGGGSTSDTQYFGPGTRLTVL.

To note about this clone: Other DNA sequences in the same sample also yield this CDR3. The rearrangement joins TRBV5-8 to TRBJ2-7, with a weak D call TRBD1 (5 bases). CDR1 is SGHTS and CDR2 is YDEGEE in the germline V gene. This CDR3 has 12 residues. V was trimmed by 4 bases and J by 3 bases, leaving 8 bases between them. CDR3 sequence: CASSPDSYEQYF. DNA of the CDR3: TGTGCCAGCAGCCCTGACAGCTACGAGCAGTACTTC.

This clone is a singleton in its sample. DNA for the CDR3: TGTGCCAGCAGCCCCATAGCGGCATCGAACACCGGGGAGCTGTTTTTT. This codes for CASSPIAASNTGELFF. This chain joins TRBV5-4 and TRBJ2-2, with D tentatively TRBD2 (6 bases). Germline V gives CDR1 SGHNT, CDR2 YYREEE (reference sequence). V lost 4 bases, J lost 0 bases, and 13 bases lay in between. CDR3 length: 16 amino acids.

The V gene is TRBV11-2, the J gene TRBJ2-7; D might be TRBD2 (5 bases). V shed 7 bases and J shed 0 bases, with 10 bases lying between them. Germline CDR1 and CDR2: SGHAT and FQNNGV. The CDR3 is made up of 13 amino acids. CDR3 residues: CASTRRTSYEQYF. The CDR3 nucleotides are TGTGCCAGCACCAGGAGGACCTCCTACGAGCAGTACTTC.

The chain carries TRBV9 and TRBJ1-1; the match to TRBD1 covers 11 bases. The V gene's germline CDR1 is SGDLS and CDR2 YYNGEE. V shed 4 bases, J shed 11 bases, and the junction held 16 bases outside the gene matches. The CDR3 spans 16 residues. CDR3 DNA: TGTGCCAGCAGCCCTCGGGGGGAGGACAGGGGGCTTGGTGCTTTCTTT. It specifies CASSPRGEDRGLGAFF. The full variable domain, rest sourced from reference TRBV9 and TRBJ1-1, is DSGVTQTPKHLITATGQRVTLRCSPRSGDLSVYWYQQSLDQGLQFLIQYYNGEERAKGNILERFSAQQFPDLHSELNLSSLELGDSALYFCASSPRGEDRGLGAFFGQGTRLTVV.

The rearrangement links TRBV13 to TRBJ2-3, with 12 positions matching TRBD2. Germline CDR1 PRHDT, CDR2 FYEKMQ (reference sequence). The ends lost 5 bases at V and 2 bases at J; junction bases unmatched: 5. The CDR3 is 16 residues long. In DNA, the CDR3 is TGTGCCAGCAGCCGCCGACTAGCGGGAGACACAGATACGCAGTATTTT. It specifies CASSRRLAGDTDTQYF. Based on the CDR3 plus reference TRBV13 and TRBJ2-3, the full variable domain is AAGVIQSPRHLIKEKRETATLKCYPIPRHDTVYWYQQGPGQDPQFLISFYEKMQSDKGSIPDRFSAQQFSDYHSELNMSSLELGDSALYFCASSRRLAGDTDTQYFGPGTRLTVL.

J is TRBJ1-1 and V is TRBV28; D possibly corresponds to TRBD1 (6 bases). Trimming removed 5 bases at V and 0 bases at J, with 16 bases between. The CDR3 is 16 residues long. CDR1 is MDHEN, CDR2 SYDVKM, per germline. CDR3 in DNA: TGTGCCAGCAGTCCAAACAGGGCCCTTATGAACACTGAAGCTTTCTTT. This translates into CASSPNRALMNTEAFF.

This chain uses TRBV7-9 with TRBJ1-2; TRBD1 agrees at 9 bases. Germline V lookup: CDR1 SEHNR, CDR2 FQNEAQ (reference sequence). J was trimmed by 6 bases and V by 0 bases; bases with no gene match: 8. CDR3 size: 16 residues. CDR3 amino acids: CASSLALTGGGDGYTF. The CDR3 bases are TGTGCCAGCAGCTTAGCGTTGACAGGGGGTGGCGATGGCTACACCTTC.

V usage is TRBV27 and J usage is TRBJ2-7, with a possible D match to TRBD2 (5 bases). Germline CDR1 and CDR2: MNHEY and SMNVEV (reference sequence). CDR3 length: 15 amino acids. V was trimmed by 2 bases and J by 0 bases, leaving 11 bases between them. The DNA for the CDR3 is TGTGCCAGCAGTTTAAGCGGATTGGGCTCCTACGAGCAGTACTTC. Amino acid sequence: CASSLSGLGSYEQYF.